The 28 T cell receptor beta chains below were found in one sample sequenced in a study of CD8 T cells in Susac syndrome (dated by TCRdb to the late 2010s). Receptor libraries were prepared by the immunoSEQ multiplex PCR assay. RNA was extracted using the RNeasy kit, and roughly 0.5 to 1 ug of the RNA was reverse transcribed with random hexamers. Through fastp at Q25 and MiXCR, TCRdb rebuilt clones from the public reads, retaining in-frame beta chains. Merged by CDR3 protein, the rows form single entries marked with the most common genes and DNA. For this sample there are around 110,000 distinct CDR3 sequences; 90% to 95% appear just once. Clones ranked in the top ten supply 0.25% to 0.3% of the sample. Sequenced material: CD8+ T cells from PBMCs. The receptors derive from a human donor with Susac syndrome.

The chain combines TRBV20-1 with TRBJ1-3; D not certain. The V end lost 5 bases, the J end lost 4 bases, and 12 bases lay between the germline ends. This CDR3 contains 13 residues. CDR1 is DFQATT and CDR2 is SNEGSKA in the germline V gene (reference sequence). The CDR3: CSAPEPVGNTIYF. The CDR3 coding sequence is TGCAGTGCTCCCGAGCCAGTCGGAAACACCATATATTTT.

The chain recombines TRBV20-1 with TRBJ2-7; D may match TRBD1 or TRBD2 (5 bases each). CDR1 and CDR2 from the germline V gene are DFQATT and SNEGSKA (reference sequence). Trimming shortened V by 1 base and J by 5 bases, and 9 bases separated the two germline ends. The CDR3 is 12 amino acids. This chain's CDR3 is CSARGGIHEQYF. The CDR3, as DNA: TGCAGTGCTAGAGGGGGGATCCACGAGCAGTACTTC.

This chain links TRBV6-5 with TRBJ2-1, with D possibly being TRBD1 or TRBD2 (6 bases each). The CDR3 is 16 residues long. Per germline, CDR1 MNHEY and CDR2 SVGAGI. V shed 0 bases and J shed 5 bases, with 14 bases lying between them. This CDR3 is CASSYSMQEGDNEQFF. The CDR3 DNA is TGTGCCAGCAGTTACTCGATGCAGGAGGGGGACAATGAGCAGTTCTTC.

The rearrangement uses TRBV29-1 and TRBJ1-2, with a weak D call TRBD1 (5 bases). The germline CDR1 and CDR2 sequences are SQVTM and ANQGSEA. V was trimmed by 6 bases and J by 3 bases, leaving 14 bases between them. The CDR3 is 13 amino acids. The DNA for the CDR3 is TGCAGCGTCGACAGCTCCAGGCACTATGGCTACACCTTC. Its protein is CSVDSSRHYGYTF. The complete variable domain, with remaining parts taken from reference TRBV29-1 and TRBJ1-2, reads SAVISQKPSRDICQRGTSLTIQCQVDSQVTMMFWYRQQPGQSLTLIATANQGSEATYESGFVIDKFPISRPNLTFSTLTVSNMSPEDSSIYLCSVDSSRHYGYTFGSGTRLTVV.

This chain connects TRBV3-1 to TRBJ2-3; 7 nucleotides line up with TRBD2. V was pared by 3 bases and J by 1 base, with 7 bases of the junction left unmatched. CDR3 length equals 16 residues. CDR1 LGHDT and CDR2 YNNKEL come from the germline V gene (reference sequence). The CDR3 DNA reads TGTGCCAGCAGCCAGAGGAGTCGGGGGGGCACAGATACGCAGTATTTT. Its translation: CASSQRSRGGTDTQYF.

The gene calls are TRBV20-1 and TRBJ2-7, with 8 nucleotides matching TRBD1. J lost 2 bases, V lost 3 bases, and 9 bases had no gene match. The length of the CDR3 is 15 residues. From germline, CDR1 is DFQATT and CDR2 SNEGSKA (reference sequence). This CDR3 reads CSASGQGAVPYEQYF. Written as DNA, the CDR3 is TGCAGTGCTAGTGGTCAGGGGGCCGTTCCCTACGAGCAGTACTTC.

The rearrangement joins TRBV27 to TRBJ2-2; D gene unclear. Trimming took off 3 bases at V and 7 bases at J, with 12 bases between the two ends. CDR1 and CDR2 (germline): MNHEY, SMNVEV (reference sequence). CDR3 length: 14 amino acids. The CDR3 sequence is CASSFPGSNGELFF. The CDR3 DNA reads as TGTGCCAGCAGTTTCCCTGGATCGAACGGGGAGCTGTTTTTT.

This sequence joins TRBV5-6 and TRBJ2-3; D call uncertain. Germline lookup yields CDR1 SGHDT and CDR2 YYEEEE. V was clipped by 4 bases and J by 6 bases, with 12 bases between them. This CDR3 has 13 residues. The CDR3 here is CASSGTPGDTQYF. DNA of the CDR3: TGTGCCAGCAGCGGTACTCCAGGCGATACGCAGTATTTT.

CDR3 amino acids: CASSQGWGQETQYF. CDR3 nucleotides: TGTGCCAGCAGCCAAGGATGGGGACAAGAGACCCAGTACTTC. The chain recombines TRBV3-1 with TRBJ2-5, with D unclear. The CDR3 runs 14 residues. Germline CDR1 LGHDT, CDR2 YNNKEL (reference sequence). The V and J ends lost 1 base and 2 bases respectively, with 8 bases between them.

V gene TRBV27 combines with J gene TRBJ2-3; no reliable D call. CDR3 length: 14 amino acids. Trimming shortened V by 3 bases and J by 3 bases, and 10 bases separated the two germline ends. In germline, CDR1 is MNHEY, CDR2 SMNVEV (reference sequence). CDR3 in amino acids: CASSFLRATDTQYF. The CDR3 nucleotides read TGTGCCAGCAGTTTTCTTAGGGCGACAGATACGCAGTATTTT.

The chain recombines TRBV7-9 with TRBJ1-1; no reliable D call. The germline V gene encodes CDR1 SEHNR and CDR2 FQNEAQ (reference sequence). This CDR3 is built from 11 residues. V shed 5 bases and J shed 8 bases, with 9 bases lying between them. CDR3 residues: CASSPIQEAFF. As DNA, the CDR3 is TGTGCCAGCAGCCCAATACAGGAAGCTTTCTTT.

The chain links TRBV19 to TRBJ2-5; 16 positions agree with TRBD2. Unmatched junction bases numbered 10, after V lost 4 bases and J lost 5 bases. The CDR3 sequence is 18 residues long. The germline gives CDR1 LNHDA, CDR2 SQIVND (reference sequence). The chain's CDR3 is CASSNPGTSGRALETQYF. The DNA of the CDR3 is TGTGCCAGTAGTAACCCCGGGACTAGCGGGAGGGCGCTGGAGACCCAGTACTTC.

The chain recombines TRBV6-1 with TRBJ2-2; D possibly matches TRBD1 or TRBD2 (6 bases each). This CDR3 is 16 amino acids long. In germline, CDR1 is MNHNS, CDR2 SASEGT. Deletions cut 6 bases from V and 5 bases from J, with 19 bases between. CDR3 sequence (DNA): TGTGCCAGCAGCGATCGGGGGCGCGTTCTGACCGGGGAGCTGTTTTTT. It specifies CASSDRGRVLTGELFF.

This sequence joins TRBV9 and TRBJ2-5; possible D gene TRBD2, 5 bases. The CDR3 has 14 residues. V dropped 0 bases and J dropped 5 bases, with 11 bases sitting between them. Germline V lookup: CDR1 SGDLS, CDR2 YYNGEE. The CDR3 sequence: CASSVVGGKETQYF. Here the CDR3 DNA reads TGTGCCAGCAGCGTAGTTGGAGGCAAGGAGACCCAGTACTTC.

The chain uses TRBV27 and TRBJ1-2; D may be TRBD1 (6 bases). V dropped 5 bases and J dropped 1 base, with 8 bases sitting between them. The V gene's germline CDR1 is MNHEY and CDR2 SMNVEV (reference sequence). This CDR3 region has 13 residues. CDR3: CASSPDSNYGYTF. CDR3 nucleotide sequence: TGTGCCAGCAGTCCGGACAGTAACTATGGCTACACCTTC.

V is TRBV12-3 or TRBV12-4 and J is TRBJ1-1; 8 bases match TRBD1. The length of the CDR3 is 13 residues. The trim removed 5 bases at V and 3 bases at J, leaving 2 bases unmatched. CDR3 DNA sequence: TGTGCCAGCAGTGGACAGGGAGACACTGAAGCTTTCTTT. This gives the protein CASSGQGDTEAFF.

The V gene is TRBV20-1, the J gene TRBJ2-1, with D possibly being TRBD2 (5 bases). Germline V CDR1 and CDR2: DFQATT, SNEGSKA (reference sequence). The ends were cut back, 0 bases at V and 3 bases at J, with 9 bases in the middle. This CDR3 is 14 amino acids long. The CDR3 here is CSARDRTHYNEQFF. DNA for the CDR3: TGCAGTGCTAGAGATCGGACTCACTACAATGAGCAGTTCTTC.

This chain connects TRBV5-4 to TRBJ1-3, with TRBD1 identical over 7 bases. This CDR3 spans 15 amino acids. Per the germline V gene, CDR1 is SGHNT and CDR2 is YYREEE (reference sequence). V was clipped by 3 bases and J by 0 bases; unmatched bases: 3. CDR3 nucleotide sequence: TGTGCCAGCAGCTGGGACAGATCCTCTGGAAACACCATATATTTT. It is translated as CASSWDRSSGNTIYF.

This clonotype was counted a few times. This chain connects TRBV19 to TRBJ2-7; 9 bases map to TRBD1. Trimming removed 5 bases from V and 2 bases from J; junction bases left unmatched: 4. Germline CDR1 reads LNHDA; CDR2 reads SQIVND (reference sequence). CDR3 length equals 14 residues. DNA for the CDR3: TGTGCCAGTAGTCTACAGGGGGCCGCCTACGAGCAGTACTTC. Encoded protein: CASSLQGAAYEQYF. The full variable domain, completed using reference TRBV19 and TRBJ2-7, is DGGITQSPKYLFRKEGQNVTLSCEQNLNHDAMYWYRQDPGQGLRLIYYSQIVNDFQKGDIAEGYSVSREKKESFPLTVTSAQKNPTAFYLCASSLQGAAYEQYFGPGTRLTVT.

This chain connects TRBV29-1 to TRBJ2-7; no clear D gene. This CDR3 has 11 amino acids. CDR1 SQVTM and CDR2 ANQGSEA come from the germline V gene. V was pared by 6 bases and J by 4 bases, with 10 bases between. The DNA of the CDR3 is TGCAGCGTCATTTTGGGGTACGAGCAGTACTTC. It encodes CSVILGYEQYF.

The genes are TRBV19 and TRBJ2-7, with a possible D match to TRBD1 (5 bases). Germline CDR1 reads LNHDA; CDR2 reads SQIVND (reference sequence). V lost 3 bases, J lost 6 bases, and 15 bases lay in between. The CDR3 consists of 14 residues. For the CDR3, the DNA is TGTGCCAGTAGTATTTCCCAGGGAACGCCCGAGCAGTACTTC. Residues: CASSISQGTPEQYF.

The rearrangement joins TRBV11-2 to TRBJ2-7; 8 bases match TRBD2. The CDR3 is made up of 14 amino acids. V lost 4 bases, J lost 3 bases, and 5 bases stayed unmatched. Germline CDR1 and CDR2: SGHAT and FQNNGV. The CDR3 is CASSSGTSIYEQYF. The CDR3 DNA reads as TGTGCCAGCAGCTCAGGGACTAGTATCTACGAGCAGTACTTC.

This chain joins TRBV7-8 and TRBJ1-3; D not resolved. Trimming left V 1 base short and J 0 bases short, with 4 bases between. This CDR3 comprises 14 residues. CDR1 and CDR2 (germline): SGHVS, FQNEAQ. The CDR3 DNA reads as TGTGCCAGCAGCTTAGTGAGCTCTGGAAACACCATATATTTT. Residues: CASSLVSSGNTIYF.

This chain links TRBV11-2 with TRBJ1-1; D may be TRBD1 (5 bases). Trimming took off 5 bases at V and 12 bases at J, with 16 bases between the two ends. Germline CDR1 and CDR2: SGHAT and FQNNGV. This CDR3 is 12 amino acids long. CDR3 residues: CASSPASGGPFF. CDR3 nucleotides: TGTGCCAGCAGCCCAGCGTCGGGGGGTCCTTTCTTT.

As concerns this clonotype: One end of the junction is discordant with germline, which a read error may explain. The CDR3 coding sequence is TGCAGTGCCAGAGCGGGACAGGGGGAGATCAATGAGCAGTTCTTC. Translated, it gives CSARAGQGEINEQFF. J is TRBJ2-1 and V is TRBV20-1; TRBD1 matches at 11 bases. Germline CDR1 is DFQATT and CDR2 is SNEGSKA (reference sequence). This CDR3 contains 15 residues.

The chain uses TRBV6-5 and TRBJ2-2; the D gene is possibly TRBD1 (6 bases). Germline V lookup: CDR1 MNHEY, CDR2 SVGAGI. V lost 0 bases and J 2 bases, leaving 13 bases between the germline ends. The CDR3 consists of 17 residues. Here the CDR3 reads CASSYSIRQVNTGELFF. In nucleotides, the CDR3 is TGTGCCAGCAGTTACTCGATTCGACAGGTTAACACCGGGGAGCTGTTTTTT.

The chain carries TRBV9 and TRBJ1-5; D possibly corresponds to TRBD1 (6 bases). The germline gives CDR1 SGDLS, CDR2 YYNGEE. CDR3 length: 16 amino acids. Trimming left V 0 bases short and J 6 bases short, with 16 bases between. This chain's CDR3 is CASSVARRGEGQPQHF. The DNA for the CDR3 is TGTGCCAGCAGCGTAGCTCGAAGGGGGGAGGGTCAGCCCCAGCATTTT.

This sequence joins TRBV27 and TRBJ2-1, with 8 bases fitting TRBD1. J lost 7 bases, V lost 2 bases, and 7 bases had no gene match. This CDR3 spans 15 amino acids. Germline V CDR1 and CDR2: MNHEY, SMNVEV (reference sequence). The DNA for the CDR3 is TGTGCCAGCAGTTTAGGCAGGGGGCTTTTGAATGAGCAGTTCTTC. It translates to CASSLGRGLLNEQFF.